The clone carrying this T cell receptor beta chain was seen a few times. Antigen specificity is unknown. The sample is drawn from a study of memory CD4+ T cells and cytomegalovirus serostatus. Study-wide context: This sample comes from healthy Belgian adults, 9 CMV seropositive, approximately 24 seronegative. The study's findings and limits: Repertoires predicted CMV serostatus with median bootstrapped AUC of roughly 0.96. About 40% of the roughly 160 known CMV-associated TCRbeta sequences appeared in CD4+ memory.

Original methodology: After removing out-of-frame reads, 2 million to 2.5 million distinct TCRbeta sequences remained. TCRdb keeps only in-frame clones here, not all; method: immunoSEQ multiplex PCR. The D gene and trimming were derived from the DNA, and the V and J assignments and clone size from that table. The sample includes approximately 65,000 clones, roughly three quarters of them seen just once. CDR1 SGHNT and CDR2 YYREEE come from the germline V gene (reference sequence). V dropped 5 bases and J dropped 0 bases, with 4 bases sitting between them. CDR3 length equals 12 residues. The sort gate was single viable CD3+CD4+CD8-CD45RO+ cells for memory CD4+ T cells.

The sequenced sample was memory CD4+ T cells from blood. The TCR originated in an adult in good health and CMV-seronegative. The V call is TRBV5-4, the J call TRBJ2-3; D not certain. CDR3 nucleotides: TGTGCCAGCAGTCCTAGCACAGATACGCAGTATTTT. Translating it yields CASSPSTDTQYF.